This T cell receptor (beta chain) was identified in a study of cytomegalovirus exposure and HLA in healthy donors. Study overall: Earlier results showed 90 million to 120 million unique TCR beta sequences derived from roughly 200 million T cells. An early data release held some 85 million unique TCRs from HLA-typed donors. General study points: A later analysis linked a missense DCLRE1C variant to TCR beta V- and J-gene trimming. Earlier analysis yielded a pattern in which most TCR beta V segments were productive about 90% or about 30% of the time.

The germline gives CDR1 SEHNR, CDR2 FQNEAQ (reference sequence). Between the trimmed V and J ends, which lost 5 bases and 5 bases, there was a span of 12 bases. The CDR3 spans 13 residues. This clone was seen more than once but under ten times. Its antigen is not known. This PCR relied on a set of 60 Vbeta primers and 13 Jbeta primers. Using immunoSEQ multiplex PCR, the repertoire was profiled, and TCRdb retains in-frame clones only, with some absent. The sample records about 160,000 clones, 80% being singletons. The V gene is TRBV7-9, the J gene TRBJ2-5, with D perhaps TRBD1 (6 bases). This sequence originates from a male donor in good health and CMV-seropositive. The specimen was PBMCs. The CDR3 nucleotides read TGTGCCAGCAGCAAACAGGGTTGGGAGACCCAGTACTTC. Residues: CASSKQGWETQYF.